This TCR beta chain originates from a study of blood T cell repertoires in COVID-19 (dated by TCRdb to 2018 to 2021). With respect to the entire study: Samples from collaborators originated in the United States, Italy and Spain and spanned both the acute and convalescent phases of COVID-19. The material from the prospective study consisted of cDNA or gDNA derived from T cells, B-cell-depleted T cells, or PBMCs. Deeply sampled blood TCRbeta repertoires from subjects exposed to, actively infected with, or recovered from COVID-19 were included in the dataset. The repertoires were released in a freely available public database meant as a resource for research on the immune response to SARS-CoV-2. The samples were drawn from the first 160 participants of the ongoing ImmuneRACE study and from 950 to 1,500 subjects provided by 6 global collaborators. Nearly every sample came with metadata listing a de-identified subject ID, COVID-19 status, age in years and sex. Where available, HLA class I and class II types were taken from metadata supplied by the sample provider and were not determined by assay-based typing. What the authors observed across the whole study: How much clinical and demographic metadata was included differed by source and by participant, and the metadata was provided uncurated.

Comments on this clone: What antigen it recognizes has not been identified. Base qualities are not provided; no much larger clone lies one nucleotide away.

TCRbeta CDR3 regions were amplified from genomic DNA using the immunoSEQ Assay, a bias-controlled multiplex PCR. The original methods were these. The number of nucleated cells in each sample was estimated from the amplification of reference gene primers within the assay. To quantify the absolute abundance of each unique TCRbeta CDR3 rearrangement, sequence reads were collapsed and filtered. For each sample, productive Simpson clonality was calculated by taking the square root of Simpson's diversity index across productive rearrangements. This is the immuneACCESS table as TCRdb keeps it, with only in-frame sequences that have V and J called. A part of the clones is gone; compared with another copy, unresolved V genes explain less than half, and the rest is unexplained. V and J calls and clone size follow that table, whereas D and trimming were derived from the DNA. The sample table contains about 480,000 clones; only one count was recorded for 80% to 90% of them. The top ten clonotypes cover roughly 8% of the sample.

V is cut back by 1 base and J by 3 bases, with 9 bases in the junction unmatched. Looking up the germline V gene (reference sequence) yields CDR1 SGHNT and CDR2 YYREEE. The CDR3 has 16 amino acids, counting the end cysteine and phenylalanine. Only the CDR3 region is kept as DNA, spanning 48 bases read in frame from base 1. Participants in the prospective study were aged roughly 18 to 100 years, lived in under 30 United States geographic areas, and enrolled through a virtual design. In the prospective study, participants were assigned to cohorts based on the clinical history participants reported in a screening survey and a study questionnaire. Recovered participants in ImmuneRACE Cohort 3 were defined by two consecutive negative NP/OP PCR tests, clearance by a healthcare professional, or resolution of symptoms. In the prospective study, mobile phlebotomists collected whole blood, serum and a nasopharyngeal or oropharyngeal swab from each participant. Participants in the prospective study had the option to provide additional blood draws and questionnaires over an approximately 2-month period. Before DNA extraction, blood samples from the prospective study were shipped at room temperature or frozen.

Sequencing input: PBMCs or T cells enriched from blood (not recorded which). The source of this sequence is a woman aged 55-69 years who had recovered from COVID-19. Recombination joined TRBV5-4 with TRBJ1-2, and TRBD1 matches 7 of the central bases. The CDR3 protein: CASSLSLTGVDYGYTF. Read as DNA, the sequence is TGTGCCAGCAGCTTGTCGCTCACAGGGGTTGACTATGGCTACACCTTC.